This paragraph reports one TCR beta chain. The CDR3 consists of 12 residues. Germline lookup yields CDR1 DFQATT and CDR2 SNEGSKA (reference sequence). V dropped 3 bases and J dropped 6; count of bases not matched to a gene: 2. Together with a sample-barcoded 5' primer, a J-beta primer mix was included in a second PCR lasting about 7 to 11 cycles. TCRdb independently ran MiXCR on the 5' RACE reads; one entry per CDR3 protein. The sample shows about 1.1 million distinct CDR3 sequences, more than 30% of them seen only once. This sample is part of a study of blood T cells in healthy people across ages. The sequenced material came from blood. V usage is TRBV20-1 and J usage is TRBJ2-1; 7 bases fit TRBD2. The receptor's source is a young man in good health. The CDR3 DNA reads as TGCAGTGCTAGTTCGGGAGGCAATGAGCAGTTCTTC. Translated: CSASSGGNEQFF.